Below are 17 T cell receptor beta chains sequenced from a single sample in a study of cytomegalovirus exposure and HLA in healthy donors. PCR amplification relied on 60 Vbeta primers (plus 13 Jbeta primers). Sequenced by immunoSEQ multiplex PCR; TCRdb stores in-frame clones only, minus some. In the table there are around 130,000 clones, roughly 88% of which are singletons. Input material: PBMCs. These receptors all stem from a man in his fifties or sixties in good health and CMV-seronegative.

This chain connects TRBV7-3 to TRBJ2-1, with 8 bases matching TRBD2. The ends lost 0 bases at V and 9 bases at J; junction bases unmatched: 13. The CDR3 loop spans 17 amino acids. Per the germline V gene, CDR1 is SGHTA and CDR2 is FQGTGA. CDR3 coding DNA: TGTGCCAGCAGCTTAACGGCCGGACCGGGGGGGCCTGGTGAGCAGTTCTTC. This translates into CASSLTAGPGGPGEQFF.

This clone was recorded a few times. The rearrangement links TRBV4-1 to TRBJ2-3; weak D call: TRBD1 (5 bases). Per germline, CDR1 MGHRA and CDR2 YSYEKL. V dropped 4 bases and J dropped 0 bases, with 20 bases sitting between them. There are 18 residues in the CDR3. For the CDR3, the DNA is TGCGCCAGCAGCCCATTCGTCGACAGTGTCGATAGCACAGATACGCAGTATTTT. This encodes CASSPFVDSVDSTDTQYF.

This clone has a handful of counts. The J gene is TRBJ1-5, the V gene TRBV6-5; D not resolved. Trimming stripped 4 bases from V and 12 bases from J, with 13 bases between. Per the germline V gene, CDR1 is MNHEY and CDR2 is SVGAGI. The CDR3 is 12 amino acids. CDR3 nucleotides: TGTGCCAGCAGTTCACGAGACAATCACCAGCATTTT. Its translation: CASSSRDNHQHF.

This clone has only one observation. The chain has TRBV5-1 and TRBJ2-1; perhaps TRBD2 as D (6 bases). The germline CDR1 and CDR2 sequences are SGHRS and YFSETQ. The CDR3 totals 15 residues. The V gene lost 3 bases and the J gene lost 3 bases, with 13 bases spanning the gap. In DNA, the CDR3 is TGCGCCAGCAGCTGGGGGGATCCCCTCTACAATGAGCAGTTCTTC. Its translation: CASSWGDPLYNEQFF.

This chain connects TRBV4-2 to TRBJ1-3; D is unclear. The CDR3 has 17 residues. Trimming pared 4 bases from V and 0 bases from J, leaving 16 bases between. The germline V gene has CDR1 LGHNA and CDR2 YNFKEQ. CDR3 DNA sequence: TGTGCCAGCAGCCCCCAAGCGACGGATATCTCTGGAAACACCATATATTTT. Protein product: CASSPQATDISGNTIYF.

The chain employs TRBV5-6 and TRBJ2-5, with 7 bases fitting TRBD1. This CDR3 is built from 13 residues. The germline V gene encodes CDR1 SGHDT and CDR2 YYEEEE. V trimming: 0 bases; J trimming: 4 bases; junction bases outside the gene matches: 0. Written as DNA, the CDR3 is TGTGCCAGCAGCTTGGACAGGGGAGAGACCCAGTACTTC. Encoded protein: CASSLDRGETQYF.

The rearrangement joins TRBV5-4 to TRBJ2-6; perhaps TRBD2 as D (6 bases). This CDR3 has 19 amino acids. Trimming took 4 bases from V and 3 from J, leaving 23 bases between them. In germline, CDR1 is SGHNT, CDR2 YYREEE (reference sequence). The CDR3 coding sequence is TGTGCCAGCAGCCCGGTCCGGAGCGGGTCTGGTTTTGGGGCCAACGTCCTGACTTTC. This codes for CASSPVRSGSGFGANVLTF.

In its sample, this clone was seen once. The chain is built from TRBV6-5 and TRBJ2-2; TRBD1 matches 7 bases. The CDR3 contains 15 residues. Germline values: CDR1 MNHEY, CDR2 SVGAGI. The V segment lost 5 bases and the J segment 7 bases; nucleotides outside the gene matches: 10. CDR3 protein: CASSLRPWDSGELFF. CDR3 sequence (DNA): TGTGCCAGCAGTCTACGACCCTGGGACAGCGGGGAGCTGTTTTTT.

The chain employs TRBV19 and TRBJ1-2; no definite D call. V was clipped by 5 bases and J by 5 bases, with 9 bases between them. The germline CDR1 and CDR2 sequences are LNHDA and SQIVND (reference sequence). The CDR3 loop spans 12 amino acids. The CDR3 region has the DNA TGTGCCAGTAGTGTGGCTTCTTATGGCTACACCTTC. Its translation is CASSVASYGYTF. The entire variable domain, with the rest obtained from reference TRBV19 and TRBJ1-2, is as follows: DGGITQSPKYLFRKEGQNVTLSCEQNLNHDAMYWYRQDPGQGLRLIYYSQIVNDFQKGDIAEGYSVSREKKESFPLTVTSAQKNPTAFYLCASSVASYGYTFGSGTRLTVV.

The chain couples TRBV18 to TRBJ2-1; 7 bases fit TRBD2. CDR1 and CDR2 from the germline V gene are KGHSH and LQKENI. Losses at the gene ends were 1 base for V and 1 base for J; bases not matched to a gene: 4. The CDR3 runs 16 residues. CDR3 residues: CASSPLASGSYNEQFF. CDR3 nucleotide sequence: TGTGCCAGCTCACCACTCGCTAGCGGATCCTACAATGAGCAGTTCTTC.

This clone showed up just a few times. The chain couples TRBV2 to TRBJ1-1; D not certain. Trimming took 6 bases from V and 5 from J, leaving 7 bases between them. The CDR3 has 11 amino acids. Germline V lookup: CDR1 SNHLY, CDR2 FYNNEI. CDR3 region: CASRAETEAFF. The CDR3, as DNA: TGTGCCAGCAGGGCAGAAACTGAAGCTTTCTTT.

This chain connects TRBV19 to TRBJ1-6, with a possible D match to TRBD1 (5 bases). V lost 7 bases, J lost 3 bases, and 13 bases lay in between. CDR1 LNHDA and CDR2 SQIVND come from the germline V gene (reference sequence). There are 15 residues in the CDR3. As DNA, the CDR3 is TGTGCCAGTACCCCAACAGGAGACTATAATTCACCCCTCCACTTT. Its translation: CASTPTGDYNSPLHF. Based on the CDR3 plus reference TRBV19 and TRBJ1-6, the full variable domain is DGGITQSPKYLFRKEGQNVTLSCEQNLNHDAMYWYRQDPGQGLRLIYYSQIVNDFQKGDIAEGYSVSREKKESFPLTVTSAQKNPTAFYLCASTPTGDYNSPLHFGNGTRLTVT.

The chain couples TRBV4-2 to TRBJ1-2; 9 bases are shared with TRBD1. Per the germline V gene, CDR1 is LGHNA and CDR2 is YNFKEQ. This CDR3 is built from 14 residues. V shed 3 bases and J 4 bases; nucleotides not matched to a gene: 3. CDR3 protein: CASSQGTGTYGYTF. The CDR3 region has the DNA TGTGCCAGCAGCCAGGGGACAGGGACCTATGGCTACACCTTC.

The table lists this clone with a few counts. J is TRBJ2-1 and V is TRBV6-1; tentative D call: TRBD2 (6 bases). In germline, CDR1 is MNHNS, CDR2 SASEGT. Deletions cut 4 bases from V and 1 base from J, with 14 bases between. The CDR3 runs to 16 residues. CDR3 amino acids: CASSGTGTASYNEQFF. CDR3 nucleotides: TGTGCCAGCAGTGGGACCGGGACTGCGTCCTACAATGAGCAGTTCTTC.

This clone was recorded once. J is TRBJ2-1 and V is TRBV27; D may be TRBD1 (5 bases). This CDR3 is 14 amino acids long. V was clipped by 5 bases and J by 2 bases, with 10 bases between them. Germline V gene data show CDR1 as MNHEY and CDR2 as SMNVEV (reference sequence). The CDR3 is CASSIQDTYNEQFF. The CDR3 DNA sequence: TGTGCCAGCAGTATCCAGGACACCTACAATGAGCAGTTCTTC.

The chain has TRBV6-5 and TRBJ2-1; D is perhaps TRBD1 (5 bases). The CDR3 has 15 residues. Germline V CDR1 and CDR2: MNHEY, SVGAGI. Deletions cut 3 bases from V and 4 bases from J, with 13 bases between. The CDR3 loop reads CASSYAAGRYNEQFF. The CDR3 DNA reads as TGTGCCAGCAGTTATGCGGCAGGGCGGTACAATGAGCAGTTCTTC.

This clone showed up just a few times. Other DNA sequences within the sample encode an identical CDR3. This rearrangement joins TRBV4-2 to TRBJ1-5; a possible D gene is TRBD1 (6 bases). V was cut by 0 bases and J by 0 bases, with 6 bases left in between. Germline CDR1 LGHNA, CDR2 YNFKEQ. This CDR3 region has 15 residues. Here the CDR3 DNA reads TGTGCCAGCAGCCAAGACAGGGGTAGCAATCAGCCCCAGCATTTT. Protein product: CASSQDRGSNQPQHF.